A single sample gave rise to the 21 T cell receptor beta chains below, sequenced in a study of beta chain features in type 1 diabetes (dated by TCRdb to the late 2010s). Libraries were prepared through the immunoSEQ multiplex PCR assay. The entire amount of isolated RNA was reverse transcribed using the High Capacity cDNA Reverse Transcription Kit, so the sequenced TCRB transcripts were expressed ones. What TCRdb holds here is the immuneACCESS table cut down to in-frame rearrangements. Part of the clones is not present; checked against another copy, under half of the missing clones reflect an unresolved V gene, and the others are unexplained. Within this sample are roughly 250,000 clones, with over 8.5% of them counted one time only. Just under 0.035% of the sample is held by the ten biggest clonotypes. Sequencing was carried out using naive CD4+ T cells from blood. This sample's cell subset or site label indicates: true naive CD4+ T cells. These TCRs come from a young woman in good health.

This clone showed up just a few times. Within the sample, other DNA sequences also encode this same CDR3. The rearrangement links TRBV7-9 to TRBJ2-5; D ambiguous. Trimming pared 6 bases from V and 2 bases from J, leaving 7 bases between. The V gene's germline CDR1 is SEHNR and CDR2 FQNEAQ (reference sequence). The CDR3 runs 12 residues. The CDR3 DNA sequence: TGTGCCAGCAGTGTTAGTCAAGAGACCCAGTACTTC. It translates to CASSVSQETQYF. Combining the CDR3 with reference TRBV7-9 and TRBJ2-5 gives the whole variable domain DTGVSQNPRHKITKRGQNVTFRCDPISEHNRLYWYRQTLGQGPEFLTYFQNEAQLEKSRLLSDRFSAERPKGSFSTLEIQRTEQGDSAMYLCASSVSQETQYFGPGTRLLVL.

The chain uses TRBV14 and TRBJ2-1; perhaps TRBD1 as D (5 bases). This CDR3 contains 15 residues. Trimming stripped 3 bases from V and 0 bases from J, with 9 bases between. The germline gives CDR1 SGHDN, CDR2 FVKESK. The CDR3 coding sequence is TGTGCCAGCAGCCAGACAGAGAGCTCCTACAATGAGCAGTTCTTC. This sequence encodes CASSQTESSYNEQFF.

This clone was detected a few times. The chain has TRBV6-1 and TRBJ2-1; D is possibly TRBD2 (5 bases). This CDR3 has 12 residues. Germline assignment: CDR1 MNHNS and CDR2 SASEGT. V was clipped by 4 bases and J by 9 bases, with 10 bases between them. The CDR3 coding sequence is TGTGCCAGCAGTGCGCCCGAGGGTGAGCAGTTCTTC. Amino acids: CASSAPEGEQFF.

This clone was counted only a few times. The rearrangement uses TRBV2 and TRBJ2-2; weak D call: TRBD2 (5 bases). CDR3 length: 14 amino acids. Trimming took off 4 bases at V and 1 base at J, with 7 bases between the two ends. Germline V gene lookup returns CDR1 SNHLY and CDR2 FYNNEI. Here the CDR3 DNA reads TGTGCCAGCAGTGCCGGGAAGAACACCGGGGAGCTGTTTTTT. Translated, it gives CASSAGKNTGELFF.

This sequence joins TRBV10-3 and TRBJ2-1; 9 bases line up with TRBD2. The CDR3 is 16 amino acids. Germline V gene sequence: CDR1 ENHRY, CDR2 SYGVKD. V shed 3 bases and J 4 bases; nucleotides not matched to a gene: 7. CDR3 DNA: TGTGCCATCAGTGACGCCGGGACTAGCAGTTACAATGAGCAGTTCTTC. This translates into CAISDAGTSSYNEQFF.

In nucleotides, the CDR3 is TGTGCCAGCAGTTACCTCGGGGGGCCGCGGTCTGAGCAGTTCTTC. As protein: CASSYLGGPRSEQFF. The rearrangement joins TRBV6-5 to TRBJ2-1, with a tentative D call TRBD2 (7 bases). With 2 bases removed from V and 9 bases from J, the gap between germline ends came to 17 bases. This CDR3 comprises 15 residues. CDR1 MNHEY and CDR2 SVGAGI come from the germline V gene.

This clone appeared many times. The gene calls are TRBV7-9 and TRBJ2-4, with 7 bases identical to TRBD1. Germline V gives CDR1 SEHNR, CDR2 FQNEAQ (reference sequence). The CDR3 has 14 residues. V dropped 0 bases and J dropped 8; count of bases not matched to a gene: 4. CDR3 protein: CASSLAGGTDIQYF. The CDR3, as DNA: TGTGCCAGCAGCTTAGCAGGGGGCACGGACATTCAGTACTTC.

The rearrangement links TRBV27 to TRBJ2-4; D is unresolved. V shed 5 bases and J shed 1 base, with 12 bases lying between them. The CDR3 covers 15 residues. Germline lookup yields CDR1 MNHEY and CDR2 SMNVEV (reference sequence). The CDR3 coding sequence is TGTGCCAGCAGTCCAATGGCGGTGGCCAAAAACATTCAGTACTTC. Residues: CASSPMAVAKNIQYF.

Worth noting for this clone: Additional DNA sequences in this sample encode the identical CDR3. V and J are TRBV30 and TRBJ1-1; D is ambiguous. Germline V gene lookup returns CDR1 GTSNPN and CDR2 SVGIG (reference sequence). Trimming cost V 0 bases and J 0 bases, with 5 bases left between them. CDR3 length: 13 amino acids. The CDR3 loop reads CAWSVGLNTEAFF. CDR3 coding DNA: TGTGCCTGGAGTGTTGGCTTGAACACTGAAGCTTTCTTT.

This clone was picked up a small number of times. This chain links TRBV6-1 with TRBJ2-2; D remains ambiguous. V lost 9 bases, J lost 4 bases, and 6 bases lay in between. Germline loops: CDR1 MNHNS, CDR2 SASEGT. CDR3 length equals 11 residues. The CDR3 DNA reads TGTGCCAGTCAACTCACCGGGGAGCTGTTTTTT. Its protein product is CASQLTGELFF.

The genes are TRBV19 and TRBJ2-5; TRBD1 matches 8 bases. Trimming took 6 bases from V and 5 from J; bases not matched to a gene: 8. This CDR3 has 14 residues. Germline V gene sequence: CDR1 LNHDA, CDR2 SQIVND (reference sequence). As DNA, the CDR3 is TGTGCCAGTAGATCCACAGGGGGTGCGGAGACCCAGTACTTC. Translated: CASRSTGGAETQYF.

The J gene is TRBJ1-1, the V gene TRBV25-1; 10 bases are a match to TRBD1. The CDR3 has 16 residues. Trimming cost V 6 bases and J 2 bases; bases outside gene matches: 9. Germline V gives CDR1 MGHDK, CDR2 SYGVNS. The CDR3 loop reads CASSRAGTGANTEAFF. In DNA form, the CDR3 reads TGTGCCAGCAGCAGAGCCGGGACAGGGGCAAACACTGAAGCTTTCTTT.

The J gene is TRBJ1-1, the V gene TRBV29-1; D is ambiguous. Trimming removed 3 bases from V and 1 base from J, with 3 bases in between. CDR3 length equals 11 residues. The germline gives CDR1 SQVTM, CDR2 ANQGSEA. CDR3 nucleotide sequence: TGCAGCGTTGAGCGGAACACTGAAGCTTTCTTT. Translating gives CSVERNTEAFF.

The chain joins TRBV7-2 to TRBJ2-3; 13 bases are a match to TRBD2. In germline, CDR1 is SGHTA, CDR2 FQGNSA. The CDR3 has 16 residues. Germline trimming cut 5 bases from V and 1 base from J; bases unmatched to any gene: 3. For the CDR3, the DNA is TGTGCCAGCAGCACGACTAGCGGGGGGCGCACAGATACGCAGTATTTT. Amino acid sequence: CASSTTSGGRTDTQYF.

The genes are TRBV18 and TRBJ1-1; the D is unclear. Germline V gene sequence: CDR1 KGHSH, CDR2 LQKENI. The CDR3 length is 14 residues. V dropped 2 bases and J dropped 1 base, with 8 bases sitting between them. The CDR3 reads CASSPAGKNTEAFF. The CDR3 DNA reads as TGTGCCAGCTCACCAGCGGGCAAGAACACTGAAGCTTTCTTT.

This sequence joins TRBV7-2 and TRBJ2-7; a possible D gene is TRBD2 (5 bases). The CDR3 has 15 amino acids. CDR1 and CDR2 from the germline V gene are SGHTA and FQGNSA. Trimming removed 0 bases at V and 4 bases at J, with 13 bases between. CDR3 loop: CASSLAAGIPYEQYF. The CDR3 DNA is TGTGCCAGCAGCTTAGCAGCCGGGATTCCATACGAGCAGTACTTC. Drawing the rest from reference TRBV7-2 and TRBJ2-7, the complete variable domain is GAGVSQSPSNKVTEKGKDVELRCDPISGHTALYWYRQSLGQGLEFLIYFQGNSAPDKSGLPSDRFSAERTGGSVSTLTIQRTQQEDSAVYLCASSLAAGIPYEQYFGPGTRLTVT.

This clone was seen repeatedly, ten times or more. For the CDR3, the DNA is TGCAGCGTTGAGGGGACTACCAAAAACATTCAGTACTTC. Amino acids: CSVEGTTKNIQYF. The V call is TRBV29-1, the J call TRBJ2-4; 7 nucleotides line up with TRBD2. The CDR3 runs to 13 residues. Germline CDR1 reads SQVTM; CDR2 reads ANQGSEA. The V gene end was trimmed by 3 bases and the J gene end by 2 bases; junction bases not matched to a gene: 1.

This clone was seen at least ten times. The chain is built from TRBV7-9 and TRBJ2-1, with D tentatively TRBD2 (7 bases). This CDR3 comprises 10 residues. V gave up 8 bases and J gave up 12 bases, with 11 bases separating them. Germline V gene sequence: CDR1 SEHNR, CDR2 FQNEAQ (reference sequence). The CDR3 protein is CASGGGVQFF. The CDR3 DNA follows: TGTGCCAGCGGAGGGGGGGTGCAGTTCTTC.

This clone showed up just a few times. This rearrangement joins TRBV19 to TRBJ2-1, with TRBD2 identical over 10 bases. With 5 bases clipped from V and 10 bases from J, the junction kept 11 bases outside the gene matches. The CDR3 covers 15 residues. The germline V gene has CDR1 LNHDA and CDR2 SQIVND (reference sequence). The CDR3: CASSDSGRPQKEQFF. The CDR3 nucleotides read TGTGCCAGTAGTGATAGCGGGAGGCCTCAGAAGGAGCAGTTCTTC.

The chain carries TRBV6-6 and TRBJ2-2, with 7 bases that match TRBD2. CDR1 is MNHNY, CDR2 SVGAGI, per germline (reference sequence). The CDR3 is 14 amino acids. The trim removed 5 bases at V and 4 bases at J, leaving 4 bases unmatched. The CDR3 loop is CASSQTSSTGELFF. DNA for the CDR3: TGTGCCAGCAGTCAGACTAGCTCCACCGGGGAGCTGTTTTTT.

This clone was detected only a few times. This chain uses TRBV9 with TRBJ1-6; 7 nucleotides line up with TRBD1. Germline V lookup: CDR1 SGDLS, CDR2 YYNGEE. The CDR3 is 17 residues long. With 0 bases clipped from V and 7 bases from J, the junction kept 10 bases outside the gene matches. The DNA of the CDR3 is TGTGCCAGCAGCGTAGTAGGGCCAGGGGGAAACAATTCACCCCTCCACTTT. It codes for CASSVVGPGGNNSPLHF.